These 7 T cell receptor beta chains share one sample of origin, sequenced in a study of T cell clones after liver transplantation. Assay: immunoSEQ multiplex PCR; the TCRdb copy retains only in-frame clones and omits some. The sample records about 80,000 clones, about 82% being singletons. The specimen comprised CD4+ T cells from blood, sampled almost 47 months after liver transplant. The origin of the receptors is a human patient who received a liver transplant. Some T cells may have originated in the graft donor.

This clone was found once. The V call is TRBV19, the J call TRBJ2-7; D tentatively reads TRBD1 or TRBD2 (5 bases each). The germline V gene encodes CDR1 LNHDA and CDR2 SQIVND (reference sequence). This CDR3 has 13 amino acids. Trimming pared 5 bases from V and 5 bases from J, leaving 13 bases between. The CDR3 DNA reads as TGTGCCAGTAGTTGGCCGGGGACGGACGAGCAGTACTTC. Translated: CASSWPGTDEQYF.

This clone was found many times. The rearrangement joins TRBV7-2 to TRBJ1-5, with TRBD1 identical over 9 bases. The CDR3 contains 15 residues. The germline CDR1 and CDR2 sequences are SGHTA and FQGNSA. The J segment lost 7 bases and the V segment lost 3 bases, leaving 7 bases of the junction unmatched. CDR3 DNA: TGTGCCAGCAGCTTCCCGGGACAGGGCGACCAGCCCCAGCATTTT. It is translated as CASSFPGQGDQPQHF.

The genes are TRBV27 and TRBJ1-1; D call uncertain. The CDR3 consists of 13 residues. CDR1 and CDR2 (germline): MNHEY, SMNVEV (reference sequence). Trimming shortened V by 5 bases and J by 3 bases, and 10 bases separated the two germline ends. DNA of the CDR3: TGTGCCAGCAGTCCCGGGTGGGACACTGAAGCTTTCTTT. This gives the protein CASSPGWDTEAFF.

V and J are TRBV2 and TRBJ1-5, with 7 positions matching TRBD1. There are 15 residues in the CDR3. The germline V gene has CDR1 SNHLY and CDR2 FYNNEI. V lost 6 bases to trimming and J lost 5 bases; unmatched junction nucleotides: 10. CDR3 in DNA: TGTGCCAGCAGCTTAGGAAGGGGGCCGTATCAGCCCCAGCATTTT. Translating gives CASSLGRGPYQPQHF.

This chain uses TRBV6-1 with TRBJ1-2; TRBD1 matches at 7 bases. Germline V lookup: CDR1 MNHNS, CDR2 SASEGT. V was clipped by 6 bases and J by 8 bases; unmatched bases: 12. CDR3 length equals 14 residues. CDR3 region: CASSPLTGEGGYTF. CDR3 bases: TGTGCCAGCAGCCCCCTCACAGGGGAAGGCGGCTACACCTTC.

The J gene is TRBJ1-5, the V gene TRBV7-2, with TRBD1 as a possible D gene (6 bases). This CDR3 has 12 amino acids. Trimming took 8 bases from V and 2 from J, leaving 7 bases between them. Germline CDR1 and CDR2: SGHTA and FQGNSA. In nucleotides, the CDR3 is TGTGCCAGCCGACAGGGCAATCAGCCCCAGCATTTT. It encodes CASRQGNQPQHF.

The V gene is TRBV2, the J gene TRBJ2-3; the match to TRBD1 covers 8 bases. Trimming took 6 bases from V and 1 from J; bases not matched to a gene: 6. Germline CDR1 is SNHLY and CDR2 is FYNNEI. This CDR3 comprises 15 residues. CDR3 region: CASRRPGQGTDTQYF. The CDR3, as DNA: TGTGCCAGCAGACGTCCGGGACAGGGCACAGATACGCAGTATTTT.